Below, one T cell receptor (beta chain) is given with its context. Its antigen is undetermined. Researchers ran the PCR with 60 Vbeta and 13 Jbeta primers. The authors' processing: Per a later analysis, the number of unique TCR beta chains was roughly 83 million, of which some 10 million were shared. The assay was immunoSEQ multiplex PCR, and TCRdb's table has in-frame clones only and misses some. That table is the source of V, J and clone size, and D and trimming were worked out from the DNA. The table records approximately 100,000 clones, roughly 71% of them present only once. The data belong to a study of cytomegalovirus exposure and HLA in healthy donors. Study outcomes and limitations: The classifier, whose performance was assessed in both the original and validation cohorts, reportedly diagnosed cytomegalovirus status with high specificity and sensitivity.

CDR1 and CDR2 from the germline V gene are LNHDA and SQIVND (reference sequence). CDR3 size: 13 residues. With 1 base removed from V and 6 bases from J, the gap between germline ends came to 10 bases. The rearrangement links TRBV19 to TRBJ2-7; D not certain. The TCR sequence derives from a male donor in good health and CMV-seropositive. Sequenced: PBMCs. CDR3 residues: CASSIGALGEQYF. CDR3 DNA: TGTGCCAGTAGTATAGGGGCCCTGGGCGAGCAGTACTTC.